This entry lists 30 T cell receptor beta chains sequenced from one sample in a study of cytomegalovirus exposure and HLA in healthy donors. The PCR made use of 60 Vbeta and 13 Jbeta primers. Clones were read by immunoSEQ multiplex PCR, and TCRdb kept only the in-frame ones, dropping some. The table includes roughly 120,000 clones, approximately 15% detected once. Sequenced input: PBMCs. Receptor source: a woman aged 18-29 years in good health and CMV-seronegative.

This clone came up a few times. The sample contains more than one DNA sequence encoding this CDR3. The chain carries TRBV5-1 and TRBJ2-3, with D possibly being TRBD2 (6 bases). This CDR3 is 16 amino acids long. CDR1 is SGHRS and CDR2 is YFSETQ in the germline V gene. The V end lost 0 bases, the J end lost 1 base, and 12 bases lay between the germline ends. This CDR3 reads CASSLAGGTGTDTQYF. The CDR3 region has the DNA TGCGCCAGCAGCTTGGCCGGCGGGACGGGCACAGATACGCAGTATTTT.

This clone was detected a few times. This chain joins TRBV30 and TRBJ1-4, with TRBD1 matching 8 bases. The CDR3 has 14 amino acids. The V and J ends lost 3 bases and 8 bases, in that order; junction bases with no gene match: 8. Germline values: CDR1 GTSNPN, CDR2 SVGIG (reference sequence). This CDR3 is CAWRLQGDGEKLFF. The CDR3 DNA sequence: TGTGCCTGGAGGTTACAGGGGGATGGGGAAAAACTGTTTTTT.

The gene calls are TRBV19 and TRBJ2-7, with TRBD1 matching 9 bases. The germline gives CDR1 LNHDA, CDR2 SQIVND (reference sequence). Trimming took 5 bases from V and 4 from J; bases not matched to a gene: 12. The length of the CDR3 is 16 residues. The CDR3 region is CASSPGGQGLNYEQYF. In DNA, the CDR3 is TGTGCCAGTAGTCCGGGAGGACAGGGGCTGAATTACGAGCAGTACTTC. Based on the CDR3 plus reference TRBV19 and TRBJ2-7, the full variable domain is DGGITQSPKYLFRKEGQNVTLSCEQNLNHDAMYWYRQDPGQGLRLIYYSQIVNDFQKGDIAEGYSVSREKKESFPLTVTSAQKNPTAFYLCASSPGGQGLNYEQYFGPGTRLTVT.

The V and J genes are TRBV14 and TRBJ1-1; no definite D call. Germline V gene lookup returns CDR1 SGHDN and CDR2 FVKESK. The CDR3 is 13 amino acids. V gave up 1 base and J gave up 10 bases, with 13 bases separating them. CDR3 protein: CASSQVPTRGAFF. In nucleotides, the CDR3 is TGTGCCAGCAGCCAAGTCCCGACGAGAGGAGCTTTCTTT.

This clone was detected only a few times. The chain recombines TRBV27 with TRBJ1-5, with D perhaps matching TRBD1 (5 bases). CDR3 size: 15 residues. Trimming shortened V by 2 bases and J by 0 bases, and 8 bases separated the two germline ends. Germline CDR1 is MNHEY and CDR2 is SMNVEV (reference sequence). The chain's CDR3 is CASSLTGYSNQPQHF. The CDR3 DNA is TGTGCCAGCAGTTTAACAGGTTATAGCAATCAGCCCCAGCATTTT.

A note on this clone: This specimen includes other DNA sequences encoding the same CDR3. The chain links TRBV2 to TRBJ2-1; 8 nucleotides align to TRBD2. The germline V gene has CDR1 SNHLY and CDR2 FYNNEI. The CDR3 loop spans 16 amino acids. The J segment lost 4 bases and the V segment lost 0 bases, leaving 5 bases of the junction unmatched. The CDR3 reads CASSEALLAGYNEQFF. The CDR3 DNA follows: TGTGCCAGCAGTGAAGCGCTTCTAGCGGGTTACAATGAGCAGTTCTTC.

This clone was detected a few times. The chain has TRBV7-2 and TRBJ2-5; possibly TRBD1 for D (8 bases). CDR3 size: 15 residues. V dropped 5 bases and J dropped 5 bases, with 18 bases sitting between them. Germline lookup yields CDR1 SGHTA and CDR2 FQGNSA. The CDR3 DNA reads TGTGCCAGCAGCGTAAGCGGGACAGGCGTCGAGACCCAGTACTTC. This codes for CASSVSGTGVETQYF. Variable domain in full (rest from reference TRBV7-2 and TRBJ2-5): GAGVSQSPSNKVTEKGKDVELRCDPISGHTALYWYRQSLGQGLEFLIYFQGNSAPDKSGLPSDRFSAERTGGSVSTLTIQRTQQEDSAVYLCASSVSGTGVETQYFGPGTRLLVL.

This clone showed up just a few times. The chain links TRBV11-2 to TRBJ2-1; the match to TRBD1 covers 11 bases. The CDR3 is made up of 15 amino acids. With V trimmed by 5 bases and J by 3 bases, 3 bases remained unmatched. Per germline, CDR1 SGHAT and CDR2 FQNNGV. CDR3 protein: CASSRDRGFYNEQFF. The CDR3, as DNA: TGTGCCAGCAGCAGGGACAGGGGGTTCTACAATGAGCAGTTCTTC.

A few counts support this clone. The chain employs TRBV5-6 and TRBJ1-2; D is possibly TRBD1 (5 bases). Germline values: CDR1 SGHDT, CDR2 YYEEEE. The CDR3 runs to 15 residues. V lost 0 bases to trimming and J lost 4 bases, with 13 bases between them. In nucleotides, the CDR3 is TGTGCCAGCAGCTTGGAAGCCGGGGGGAGCTATGGCTACACCTTC. Translation gives CASSLEAGGSYGYTF.

The gene calls are TRBV27 and TRBJ1-4; D unclear. The CDR3 contains 15 residues. CDR1 is MNHEY and CDR2 is SMNVEV in the germline V gene (reference sequence). Trimming removed 2 bases at V and 0 bases at J, with 7 bases between. The CDR3 loop reads CASSLNGATNEKLFF. CDR3 DNA sequence: TGTGCCAGCAGTTTAAACGGTGCAACTAATGAAAAACTGTTTTTT.

The rearrangement uses TRBV2 and TRBJ1-4; possibly TRBD1 for D (5 bases). This CDR3 spans 14 amino acids. Germline CDR1 SNHLY, CDR2 FYNNEI. Trimming shortened V by 6 bases and J by 3 bases, and 11 bases separated the two germline ends. The CDR3 DNA reads as TGTGCCAGCAGGGCCGGGACTGCTAATGAAAAACTGTTTTTT. Residues: CASRAGTANEKLFF.

This clone was observed at least ten times. The final CDR3 position lacks the conserved phenylalanine or tryptophan, pointing to a likely read error. It is unclear where the CDR3 begins or ends on the DNA, so no DNA is shown, and the CDR3 is as TCRdb lists it. The chain combines TRBV19 with TRBJ2-3; TRBD1 is the table's D call and was not checked against the DNA. The germline gives CDR1 LNHDA, CDR2 SQIVND (reference sequence). 8 amino acids form the CDR3, both terminal residues included. The CDR3 is CANQDRGG.

There are a few counts of this clone. This sequence joins TRBV16 and TRBJ1-1, with 7 bases fitting TRBD1. The germline V gene encodes CDR1 KGHSY and CDR2 FQNENV. V was clipped by 0 bases and J by 7 bases; unmatched bases: 11. This CDR3 has 16 amino acids. CDR3 nucleotides: TGTGCCAGCAGCCAATCCCACGAGGGGGCTAAGGGTGAAGCTTTCTTT. Amino acids: CASSQSHEGAKGEAFF.

The rearrangement joins TRBV2 to TRBJ2-1, with 9 bases fitting TRBD1. The junction had 8 bases not matched to a gene; V was cut back by 3 bases and J by 5 bases. The CDR3 runs 16 residues. Germline-derived CDR1 and CDR2 are SNHLY and FYNNEI. The CDR3, as DNA: TGTGCCAGCAGTGACTTGGGACAGGGCCAAAACAATGAGCAGTTCTTC. This sequence encodes CASSDLGQGQNNEQFF.

This clone was seen more than once but under ten times. The gene calls are TRBV2 and TRBJ1-5, with 11 bases identical to TRBD1. V shed 5 bases and J 4 bases; nucleotides not matched to a gene: 19. The CDR3 covers 20 residues. Germline lookup yields CDR1 SNHLY and CDR2 FYNNEI. The CDR3 DNA sequence: TGTGCCAGCAGTACCAAAAACCGGGACAGGGGGTTTCGTGTAAATCAGCCCCAGCATTTT. It is translated as CASSTKNRDRGFRVNQPQHF.

The sample holds a few counts of this clone. V is TRBV6-5 and J is TRBJ1-2; 10 positions match TRBD1. Germline trimming cut 0 bases from V and 8 bases from J; bases unmatched to any gene: 6. Per germline, CDR1 MNHEY and CDR2 SVGAGI. This CDR3 is 15 amino acids long. The CDR3 nucleotides are TGTGCCAGCAGTTACTCGACAGGGGGCTCAGGAGGCTACACCTTC. This translates into CASSYSTGGSGGYTF.

The rearrangement links TRBV7-3 to TRBJ2-3; D is unresolved. With 1 base removed from V and 4 bases from J, the gap between germline ends came to 9 bases. This CDR3 comprises 14 residues. Germline V gives CDR1 SGHTA, CDR2 FQGTGA. The CDR3 DNA is TGTGCCAGCAGCTTAATGAATAGCCCAGATACGCAGTATTTT. Translated: CASSLMNSPDTQYF.

The rearrangement uses TRBV13 and TRBJ1-4, with D possibly being TRBD1 (5 bases). The CDR3 has 15 amino acids. Deletions cut 3 bases from V and 8 bases from J, with 16 bases between. Germline lookup yields CDR1 PRHDT and CDR2 FYEKMQ (reference sequence). The CDR3 loop is CASSLRGAVEEKLFF. The CDR3 coding sequence is TGTGCCAGCAGCTTGCGGGGCGCGGTTGAAGAAAAACTGTTTTTT.

This clone has only a few counts. The chain has TRBV9 and TRBJ1-2; possible D gene TRBD1, 6 bases. V shed 7 bases and J shed 3 bases, with 13 bases lying between them. This CDR3 is built from 13 residues. CDR1 and CDR2 from the germline V gene are SGDLS and YYNGEE. For the CDR3, the DNA is TGTGCCAGCTCAGGGGCCCTTCACTATGGCTACACCTTC. Translating it yields CASSGALHYGYTF.

The V and J genes are TRBV13 and TRBJ1-3; tentatively, D is TRBD1 (6 bases). CDR1 PRHDT and CDR2 FYEKMQ come from the germline V gene (reference sequence). Trimming pared 4 bases from V and 2 bases from J, leaving 18 bases between. The CDR3 runs to 17 residues. The CDR3 loop is CASSSGTGKFAGNTIYF. The CDR3 coding sequence is TGTGCCAGCAGCTCCGGAACAGGGAAATTCGCTGGAAACACCATATATTTT.

This clone came up a few times. Other DNA sequences in the sample encode the same CDR3. The chain employs TRBV29-1 and TRBJ1-2; no clear D gene. Trimming took off 3 bases at V and 7 bases at J, with 9 bases between the two ends. The CDR3 has 11 amino acids. Germline V gene lookup returns CDR1 SQVTM and CDR2 ANQGSEA. For the CDR3, the DNA is TGCAGCGTTGAGGGTCGGGTTGGCTACACCTTC. Translation: CSVEGRVGYTF.

This clone was found a few times. The V and J genes are TRBV15 and TRBJ1-2; the match to TRBD1 covers 7 bases. V gave up 1 base and J gave up 8 bases; unmatched junction bases: 13. Germline CDR1 and CDR2: LNHNV and YYDKDF (reference sequence). This CDR3 is 16 amino acids long. CDR3 sequence: CATSRAPNRGEDGYTF. CDR3 bases: TGTGCCACCAGCAGAGCTCCGAACAGGGGCGAGGACGGCTACACCTTC.

This clone appeared a few times. The V gene is TRBV27, the J gene TRBJ1-5, with D tentatively TRBD1 (5 bases). V lost 1 base, J lost 2 bases, and 9 bases lay in between. This CDR3 has 15 amino acids. The germline V gene encodes CDR1 MNHEY and CDR2 SMNVEV (reference sequence). In DNA, the CDR3 is TGTGCCAGCAGTTTATTGGGGGGACGCAATCAGCCCCAGCATTTT. Its protein is CASSLLGGRNQPQHF.

The chain uses TRBV30 and TRBJ1-1; 10 bases line up with TRBD1. The J segment lost 11 bases and the V segment lost 0 bases, leaving 6 bases of the junction unmatched. Germline V gives CDR1 GTSNPN, CDR2 SVGIG (reference sequence). The CDR3 is 13 amino acids. The CDR3 here is CAWSVGQGVPAFF. DNA of the CDR3: TGTGCCTGGAGTGTTGGACAGGGGGTACCGGCTTTCTTT. Supplemented by reference TRBV30 and TRBJ1-1, the full variable domain reads SQTIHQWPATLVQPVGSPLSLECTVEGTSNPNLYWYRQAAGRGLQLLFYSVGIGQISSEVPQNLSASRPQDRQFILSSKKLLLSDSGFYLCAWSVGQGVPAFFGQGTRLTVV.

This clone was recorded a few times. J is TRBJ2-2 and V is TRBV27; no firm D call. The CDR3 is made up of 14 amino acids. The V gene's germline CDR1 is MNHEY and CDR2 SMNVEV (reference sequence). V dropped 4 bases and J dropped 2 bases, with 8 bases sitting between them. The CDR3 spells CASSWAYNTGELFF. Written as DNA, the CDR3 is TGTGCCAGCAGTTGGGCATATAACACCGGGGAGCTGTTTTTT.

The J gene is TRBJ1-2, the V gene TRBV5-1, with TRBD1 matching 7 bases. This CDR3 is 14 amino acids long. The J segment lost 2 bases and the V segment lost 1 base, leaving 2 bases of the junction unmatched. CDR1 and CDR2 from the germline V gene are SGHRS and YFSETQ. The CDR3 is CASSLSGGNYGYTF. In nucleotides, the CDR3 is TGCGCCAGCAGCTTGTCAGGGGGAAACTATGGCTACACCTTC.

The chain links TRBV29-1 to TRBJ2-1; D perhaps matches TRBD2 (5 bases). V gave up 4 bases and J gave up 3 bases, with 16 bases separating them. Germline loops: CDR1 SQVTM, CDR2 ANQGSEA. This CDR3 is 15 amino acids long. CDR3: CSVVDGAAHYNEQFF. DNA of the CDR3: TGCAGCGTTGTGGACGGAGCGGCACACTACAATGAGCAGTTCTTC.

The chain couples TRBV10-1 to TRBJ2-5; TRBD2 matches 8 bases. The CDR3 loop spans 18 amino acids. The V gene's germline CDR1 is WNHNN and CDR2 SYGVQD (reference sequence). Unmatched junction bases numbered 16, after V lost 3 bases and J lost 4 bases. The CDR3 loop reads CASSDVPSGRQGPETQYF. The CDR3 DNA reads TGCGCCAGCAGTGACGTGCCTAGCGGGCGTCAAGGTCCAGAGACCCAGTACTTC.

The chain employs TRBV5-6 and TRBJ2-3; 10 positions agree with TRBD2. The CDR3 contains 17 residues. Germline V CDR1 and CDR2: SGHDT, YYEEEE. Germline trimming cut 5 bases from V and 2 bases from J; bases unmatched to any gene: 11. The CDR3 region is CASSRTVAGGNTDTQYF. CDR3 coding DNA: TGTGCCAGCAGTCGCACCGTAGCGGGGGGAAACACAGATACGCAGTATTTT.

A few counts support this clone. The V and J genes are TRBV6-5 and TRBJ1-5, with a weak D call TRBD1 (5 bases). V gave up 5 bases and J gave up 1 base, with 12 bases separating them. Germline V gene sequence: CDR1 MNHEY, CDR2 SVGAGI. The CDR3 contains 15 residues. The CDR3 coding sequence is TGTGCCAGCAGTACCCTGGGGGGAAGCAATCAGCCCCAGCATTTT. This encodes CASSTLGGSNQPQHF.